Listed below are T cell receptor beta chains from one sample, sequenced in a study of T cell responses to AZD1222 COVID-19 vaccine. Sequencing used immunoSEQ multiplex PCR; TCRdb keeps in-frame clones, though not all of them. The profile covers some 75,000 clones, with over 75% appearing a single time and about a tenth taken by the ten largest. Sequencing was performed on peripheral blood, taken on day 0 of AZD1222 vaccination. These receptors all come from an adult in good health. Both conserved end residues are part of each CDR3. A D gene is named only where the DNA matches it firmly. Size tells how often a clone was seen (once, few, many) or the class of an expanded clone, and some rows leave it out.

.,.,TRBJ1-2,TRBV28,CASSHDRYGYTF,TGTGCCAGCAGCCACGACAGGTATGGCTACACCTTC
.,TRBD2,TRBJ2-5,TRBV6-2/TRBV6-3,CASSYVVAGALGEETQYF,TGTGCCAGCAGTTACGTCGTAGCGGGAGCTTTGGGGGAAGAGACCCAGTACTTC
.,TRBD2,TRBJ2-1,TRBV5-3,CARSTPPGLAGAPRNEQFF,TGTGCCAGAAGCACCCCCCCGGGGCTAGCGGGGGCCCCGAGGAATGAGCAGTTCTTC
once,.,TRBJ1-4,TRBV28,CASSTGQSGEKLFF,TGTGCCAGCAGCACCGGACAGTCGGGTGAAAAACTGTTTTTT
.,.,TRBJ2-7,TRBV20-1,CSAEPYEQYF,TGCAGTGCAGAGCCTTACGAGCAGTACTTC
.,.,TRBJ1-4,TRBV4-2,CASSQVHQDNEKLFF,TGTGCCAGCAGCCAGGTACACCAGGACAATGAAAAACTGTTTTTT
.,.,TRBJ1-2,TRBV2,CASTWDVTNGYTF,TGTGCCAGCACCTGGGACGTAACAAATGGCTACACCTTC
once,TRBD1,TRBJ1-2,TRBV11-2,CASSPGQGTFGYTF,TGTGCCAGCAGTCCGGGACAGGGGACCTTTGGCTACACCTTC
.,.,TRBJ1-4,TRBV5-1,CASSPEGFVGEKLFF,TGCGCCAGCAGCCCCGAGGGTTTTGTCGGTGAAAAACTGTTTTTT
.,TRBD1,TRBJ1-4,TRBV3-1/TRBV3-2,CASSRIQGATNEKLFF,TGTGCCAGCAGCCGCATACAGGGGGCGACTAATGAAAAACTGTTTTTT
.,.,TRBJ2-7,TRBV7-8,CASSFMRASSYEQYF,TGTGCCAGCAGCTTTATGCGGGCGAGCTCCTACGAGCAGTACTTC
.,TRBD2,TRBJ2-3,TRBV29-1,CSAILAGGADTQYF,TGCAGCGCCATCCTAGCGGGGGGGGCAGATACGCAGTATTTT
.,TRBD2,TRBJ2-7,TRBV5-4,CASSFLAGEGEQYF,TGTGCCAGCAGCTTCCTAGCGGGAGAGGGCGAGCAGTACTTC
.,.,TRBJ1-4,TRBV5-4,CASSPSSLAHNEKLFF,TGTGCCAGCAGCCCCAGCAGTCTGGCTCATAATGAAAAACTGTTTTTT
.,.,TRBJ2-2,TRBV7-5,CVRSSHTPREALFF,TGTGTCAGAAGCTCCCACACTCCTCGTGAGGCGCTGTTTTTT
few,.,TRBJ1-6,TRBV5-6,CASSLAAGRGDSPLHF,TGTGCCAGCAGCTTGGCTGCAGGGCGGGGGGATTCACCCCTCCACTTT
few,.,TRBJ2-1,TRBV28,CASSLCQQAGRDGNEQFF,TGTGCCAGCAGTTTATGCCAACAGGCGGGGCGGGATGGCAATGAGCAGTTCTTC
.,.,TRBJ1-2,TRBV20-1,CSARGTDGYTF,TGCAGTGCTAGAGGGACGGATGGCTACACCTTC
.,TRBD1,TRBJ1-2,TRBV27,CASSGGQENFGYTF,TGTGCCAGCAGTGGGGGACAGGAGAATTTCGGCTACACCTTC
.,.,TRBJ2-2,TRBV7-9,CASSKTRTHGTGELFF,TGTGCCAGCAGCAAAACGCGGACCCATGGCACCGGGGAGCTGTTTTTT
.,.,TRBJ1-1,TRBV28,CASRQLNTEAFF,TGTGCCAGCAGGCAGCTGAACACTGAAGCTTTCTTT
.,.,TRBJ2-7,TRBV10-3,CAISSEGDRSPYEQYF,TGTGCCATCAGCTCGGAGGGAGACAGGAGTCCCTACGAGCAGTACTTC
.,TRBD1,TRBJ1-1,TRBV29-1,CSVLRGGTAPEAFF,TGCAGCGTCTTGAGGGGGGGGACAGCACCTGAAGCTTTCTTT
.,.,TRBJ2-7,TRBV2,CASRDTGAPYEQYF,TGTGCCAGCAGAGATACAGGCGCCCCCTACGAGCAGTACTTC
once,.,TRBJ2-5,TRBV7-3,CASSLNRQETQYF,TGTGCCAGCAGCTTAAACAGGCAAGAGACCCAGTACTTC
.,.,TRBJ2-5,TRBV5-1,CASSLFQTQYF,TGCGCCAGCAGCTTGTTCCAGACCCAGTACTTC
.,.,TRBJ1-6,TRBV6-5,CASTARTPRAPLHF,TGTGCCAGCACCGCGAGGACACCGAGAGCACCCCTCCACTTT
.,.,TRBJ2-3,TRBV27,CASSSGAGEWDTQYF,TGTGCCAGCAGTTCAGGCGCAGGGGAATGGGATACGCAGTATTTT
.,.,TRBJ1-1,TRBV20-1,CRMEDTEAFF,TGCAGGATGGAGGACACTGAAGCTTTCTTT
.,.,TRBJ2-2,TRBV28,CASLKGRVRVGELFF,TGTGCCAGCCTCAAAGGCAGGGTACGAGTCGGGGAGCTGTTTTTT
.,.,TRBJ2-2,TRBV6-6,CASSYSLNTGELFF,TGTGCCAGCAGTTACTCCCTCAACACCGGGGAGCTGTTTTTT
.,.,TRBJ2-2,TRBV10-3,CAISGRNTGELFF,TGTGCCATCAGTGGCCGGAACACCGGGGAGCTGTTTTTT
.,.,TRBJ1-6,TRBV10-3,CAISEFTYSPLHF,TGTGCCATCAGTGAATTCACATATTCACCCCTCCACTTT
.,.,TRBJ2-7,TRBV28,CASSYADTHYEQYF,TGTGCCAGCAGTTACGCAGACACCCACTACGAGCAGTACTTC
.,.,TRBJ1-3,TRBV11-2,CASSDLFGTGNTIYF,TGTGCCAGCAGCGACCTATTCGGTACTGGAAACACCATATATTTT
.,.,TRBJ1-4,TRBV2,CASRLATTNEKLFF,TGTGCCAGCAGACTTGCCACAACTAATGAAAAACTGTTTTTT
once,.,TRBJ1-3,TRBV6-5,CASKDLSGNTIYF,TGTGCCAGCAAGGACCTCTCTGGAAACACCATATATTTT
.,.,TRBJ2-5,TRBV29-1,CSAHRAPGVQETQYF,TGCAGCGCCCACCGGGCCCCGGGAGTTCAAGAGACCCAGTACTTC
.,TRBD2,TRBJ2-3,TRBV5-1,CASSLALSSGRLASTDTQYF,TGCGCCAGCAGCTTGGCCCTCTCTAGCGGGAGGCTGGCTAGCACAGATACGCAGTATTTT
.,.,TRBJ2-7,TRBV12-3/TRBV12-4,CASSQGNYEQYF,TGTGCCAGCAGTCAGGGAAACTACGAGCAGTACTTC
.,.,TRBJ2-3,TRBV5-1,CASSLLATQDTQYF,TGCGCCAGCAGCTTGCTGGCTACCCAGGATACGCAGTATTTT
.,TRBD1,TRBJ2-1,TRBV9,CASSAEGLGQGHNEQFF,TGTGCCAGCAGCGCCGAGGGGCTGGGACAGGGACACAATGAGCAGTTCTTC
.,.,TRBJ1-5,TRBV6-5,CASSPAQDGNQPQHF,TGTGCCAGCAGTCCAGCCCAGGACGGGAATCAGCCCCAGCATTTT
.,.,TRBJ1-5,TRBV2,CASSEGQGSNQPQHF,TGTGCCAGCAGTGAAGGGCAGGGCAGCAATCAGCCCCAGCATTTT
few,.,TRBJ1-2,TRBV6-5,CAALDTIKGYTF,TGTGCCGCGTTGGACACGATTAAAGGCTACACCTTC
.,.,TRBJ2-7,TRBV5-5,CASSLAGPYEQYF,TGTGCCAGCAGCTTGGCAGGGCCCTACGAGCAGTACTTC
.,.,TRBJ1-1,TRBV5-4,CASSLGDGTEAFF,TGTGCCAGCAGCCTCGGGGACGGCACTGAAGCTTTCTTT
.,.,TRBJ2-3,TRBV6-4,CASSPGLRRGADTQYF,TGTGCCAGCAGTCCGGGGCTGAGGAGGGGGGCAGATACGCAGTATTTT
.,.,TRBJ1-2,TRBV28,CASSPSGRTNYGYTF,TGTGCCAGCAGCCCCTCAGGGCGAACTAACTATGGCTACACCTTC
.,.,TRBJ1-2,TRBV3-1/TRBV3-2,CASSQDGSGVFGYTF,TGTGCCAGCAGCCAAGACGGGTCTGGTGTATTCGGCTACACCTTC
few,.,TRBJ2-7,TRBV1,CTSSQRDRGEQYF,TGCACCAGCAGCCAAAGGGACAGGGGCGAGCAGTACTTC
.,TRBD2,TRBJ2-1,TRBV7-8,CASTATRLAAYNEQFF,TGTGCCAGCACTGCTACCCGACTAGCGGCCTACAATGAGCAGTTCTTC